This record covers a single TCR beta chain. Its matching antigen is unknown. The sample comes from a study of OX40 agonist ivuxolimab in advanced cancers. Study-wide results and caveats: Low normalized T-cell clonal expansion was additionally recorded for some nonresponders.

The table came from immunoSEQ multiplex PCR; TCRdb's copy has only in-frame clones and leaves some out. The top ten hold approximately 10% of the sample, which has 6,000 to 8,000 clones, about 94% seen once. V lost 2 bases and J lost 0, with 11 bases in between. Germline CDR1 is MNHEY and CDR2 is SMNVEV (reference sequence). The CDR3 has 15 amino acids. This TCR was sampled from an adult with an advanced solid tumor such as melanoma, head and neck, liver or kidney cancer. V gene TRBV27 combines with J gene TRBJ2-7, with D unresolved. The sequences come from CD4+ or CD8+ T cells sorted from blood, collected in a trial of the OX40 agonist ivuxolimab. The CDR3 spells CASSLRALSSYEQYF. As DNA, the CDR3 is TGTGCCAGCAGTTTAAGGGCTCTTAGCTCCTACGAGCAGTACTTC.